What follows are 4 T cell receptor beta chains derived from one specimen sequenced in a study of blood T cells in healthy people across ages. A second PCR, run for roughly 7 to 12 cycles, used a sample-barcoded 5' primer plus a J-beta primer mix. TCRdb re-called the 5' RACE reads with MiXCR, one entry per CDR3 protein. Of 800,000 to 950,000 distinct CDR3 sequences in the sample, 40% to 60% were seen once. Sequenced input: blood. These TCRs come from a man younger than 40 in good health.

This clonotype has a handful of counts. This chain uses TRBV6-1 with TRBJ2-7; 7 nucleotides match TRBD2. Germline V gene sequence: CDR1 MNHNS, CDR2 SASEGT. This CDR3 has 15 residues. V was clipped by 6 bases and J by 4 bases; unmatched bases: 12. Here the CDR3 DNA reads TGTGCCAGCAGGAGGGGCAGGGAGGGACCTTACGAGCAGTACTTC. Translated: CASRRGREGPYEQYF.

This chain connects TRBV20-1 to TRBJ2-5; 13 nucleotides align to TRBD2. Unmatched junction bases numbered 9, after V lost 7 bases and J lost 7 bases. CDR1 and CDR2 from the germline V gene are DFQATT and SNEGSKA (reference sequence). This CDR3 region has 14 residues. This CDR3 is CSVKLAGGRRTQYF. CDR3 bases: TGCAGTGTCAAACTAGCGGGAGGGCGGAGGACCCAGTACTTC.

The V call is TRBV18, the J call TRBJ2-1; the D gene is possibly TRBD1 (5 bases). The V and J ends lost 8 bases and 3 bases respectively, with 11 bases between them. The CDR3 runs to 13 residues. Germline loops: CDR1 KGHSH, CDR2 LQKENI. The CDR3 loop is CASTFDSYNEQFF. Here the CDR3 DNA reads TGTGCCAGCACATTCGACAGCTACAATGAGCAGTTCTTC.

This chain uses TRBV6-1 with TRBJ1-2; the D is unclear. Germline CDR1 is MNHNS and CDR2 is SASEGT. The CDR3 length is 15 residues. Trimming cost V 1 base and J 2 bases, with 11 bases left between them. This chain's CDR3 is CASSEGRELNYGYTF. The DNA for the CDR3 is TGTGCCAGCAGTGAAGGGAGGGAATTAAACTATGGCTACACCTTC.